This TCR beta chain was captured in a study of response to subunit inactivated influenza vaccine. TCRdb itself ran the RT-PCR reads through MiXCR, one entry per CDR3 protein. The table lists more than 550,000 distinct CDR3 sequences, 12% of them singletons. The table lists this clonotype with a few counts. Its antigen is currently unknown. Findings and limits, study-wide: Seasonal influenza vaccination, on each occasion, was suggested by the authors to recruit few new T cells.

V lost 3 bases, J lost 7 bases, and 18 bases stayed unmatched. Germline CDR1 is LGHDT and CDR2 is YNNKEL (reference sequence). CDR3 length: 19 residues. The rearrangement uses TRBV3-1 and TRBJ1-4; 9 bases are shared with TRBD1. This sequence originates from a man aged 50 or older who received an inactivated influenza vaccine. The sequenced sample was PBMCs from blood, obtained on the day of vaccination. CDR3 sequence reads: CASSQQKTGGISLGEKLFF. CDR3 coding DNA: TGTGCCAGCAGCCAGCAGAAAACAGGGGGCATATCTTTGGGTGAAAAACTGTTTTTT. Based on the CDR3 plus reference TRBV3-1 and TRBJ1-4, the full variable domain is DTAVSQTPKYLVTQMGNDKSIKCEQNLGHDTMYWYKQDSKKFLKIMFSYNNKELIINETVPNRFSPKSPDKAHLNLHINSLELGDSAVYFCASSQQKTGGISLGEKLFFGSGTQLSVL.